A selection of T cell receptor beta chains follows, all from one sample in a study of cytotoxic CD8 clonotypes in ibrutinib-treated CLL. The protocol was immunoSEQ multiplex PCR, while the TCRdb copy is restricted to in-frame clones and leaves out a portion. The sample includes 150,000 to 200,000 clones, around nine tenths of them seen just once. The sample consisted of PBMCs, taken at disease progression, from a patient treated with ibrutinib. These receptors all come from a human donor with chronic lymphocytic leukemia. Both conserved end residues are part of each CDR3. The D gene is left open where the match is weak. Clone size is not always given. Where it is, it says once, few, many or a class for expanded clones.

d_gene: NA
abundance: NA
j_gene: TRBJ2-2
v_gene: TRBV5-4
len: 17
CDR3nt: TGTGCCAGCAGCTTGGCCGGACAGACCTTGAACACCGGGGAGCTGTTTTTT
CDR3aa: CASSLAGQTLNTGELFF

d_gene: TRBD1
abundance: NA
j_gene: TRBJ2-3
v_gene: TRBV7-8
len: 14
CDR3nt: TGTGCCAGCAGCTTACCGTTAGGACAGGGAACGCAGTATTTT
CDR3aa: CASSLPLGQGTQYF

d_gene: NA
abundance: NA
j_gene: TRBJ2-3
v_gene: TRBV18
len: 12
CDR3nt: TGTGCCAGCTCACCACCGACAGATACGCAGTATTTT
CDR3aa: CASSPPTDTQYF

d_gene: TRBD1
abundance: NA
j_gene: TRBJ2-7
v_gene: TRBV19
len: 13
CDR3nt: TGTGCCAGTAGTATCGACAGGGGTGAAGAGCAGTACTTC
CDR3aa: CASSIDRGEEQYF

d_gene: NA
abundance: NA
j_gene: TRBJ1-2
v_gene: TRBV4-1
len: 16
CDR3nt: TGCGCCAGCAGCCAAGTGGGGGGTTCTAAAAACTATGGCTACACCTTC
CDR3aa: CASSQVGGSKNYGYTF

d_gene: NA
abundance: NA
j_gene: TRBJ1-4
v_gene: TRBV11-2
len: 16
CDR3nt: TGTGCCAGCAGCTTAGGTGTCGGGACCGGGAAGGAAAAACTGTTTTTT
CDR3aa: CASSLGVGTGKEKLFF

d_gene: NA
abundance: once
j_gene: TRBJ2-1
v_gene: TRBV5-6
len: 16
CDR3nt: TGTGCCAGCAGCTTATCGGAAACTATGGGTTACAATGAGCAGTTCTTC
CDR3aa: CASSLSETMGYNEQFF

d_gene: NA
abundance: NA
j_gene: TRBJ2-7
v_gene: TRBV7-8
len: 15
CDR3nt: TGTGCCAGCAGCTTATACGGGAGTCCCTCCTACGAGCAGTACTTC
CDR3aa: CASSLYGSPSYEQYF

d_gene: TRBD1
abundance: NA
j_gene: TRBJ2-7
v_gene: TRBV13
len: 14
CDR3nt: TGTGCCAGCAGCTCCGGACAGGCCCCCTACGAGCAGTACTTC
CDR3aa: CASSSGQAPYEQYF

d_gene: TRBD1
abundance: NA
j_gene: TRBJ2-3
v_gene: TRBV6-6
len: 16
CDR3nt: TGTGCCAGCAGTTACTCGAAGGGGGCTTACACAGATACGCAGTATTTT
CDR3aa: CASSYSKGAYTDTQYF

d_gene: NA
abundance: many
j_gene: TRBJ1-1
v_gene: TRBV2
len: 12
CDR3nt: TGTGCCAGCAGGGAATCTGTCACTGAAGCTTTCTTT
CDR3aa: CASRESVTEAFF

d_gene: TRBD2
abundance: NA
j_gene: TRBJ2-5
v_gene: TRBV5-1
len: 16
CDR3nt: TGCGCCAGCAGCTTGGCTGGTGCGGGAGGCCAGGAGACCCAGTACTTC
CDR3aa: CASSLAGAGGQETQYF

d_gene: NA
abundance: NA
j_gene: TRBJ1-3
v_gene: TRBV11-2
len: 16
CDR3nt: TGTGCCAGCAGCTTAGACTTGGGGGGCTCTGGAAACACCATATATTTT
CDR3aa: CASSLDLGGSGNTIYF

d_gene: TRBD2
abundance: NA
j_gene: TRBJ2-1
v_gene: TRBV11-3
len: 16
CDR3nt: TGTGCCAGCAGCTCGGGACTAGCGGGGGGGTACAATGAGCAGTTCTTC
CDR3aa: CASSSGLAGGYNEQFF

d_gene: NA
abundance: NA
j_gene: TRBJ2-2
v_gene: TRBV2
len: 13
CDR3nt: TGTGCCAGCAAACTTGAAAACACCGGGGAGCTGTTTTTT
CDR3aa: CASKLENTGELFF

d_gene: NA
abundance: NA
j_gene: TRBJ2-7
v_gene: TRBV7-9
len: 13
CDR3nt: TGTGCCAGCAAGGGGCTTAGCTCCTACGAGCAGTACTTC
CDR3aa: CASKGLSSYEQYF

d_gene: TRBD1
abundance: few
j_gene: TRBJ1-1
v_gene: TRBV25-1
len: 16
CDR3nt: TGTGCCAGCAGTGGGTCACAGGGGGCTGGGAACACTGAAGCTTTCTTT
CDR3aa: CASSGSQGAGNTEAFF

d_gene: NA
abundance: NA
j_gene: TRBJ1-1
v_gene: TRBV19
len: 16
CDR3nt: TGTGCCAGTATCGACCCCTCAGGGGCGCGGCCGTTTAGAGCTTTCTTT
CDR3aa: CASIDPSGARPFRAFF

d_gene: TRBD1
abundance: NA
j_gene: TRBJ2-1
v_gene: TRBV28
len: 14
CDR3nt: TGTGCCAGCACCCCCGGACAGGTTAACAATGAGCAGTTCTTC
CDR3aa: CASTPGQVNNEQFF

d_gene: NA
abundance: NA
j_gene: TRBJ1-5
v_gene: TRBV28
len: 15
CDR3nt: TGTGCCAGCAGTTTAGGTCCCGGGGGCAATCAGCCCCAGCATTTT
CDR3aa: CASSLGPGGNQPQHF

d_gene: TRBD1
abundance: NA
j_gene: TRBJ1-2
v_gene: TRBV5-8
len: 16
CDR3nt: TGTGCCAGCAGTTTTACCGGGACAGGGTGGGCCTATGGCTACACCTTC
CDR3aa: CASSFTGTGWAYGYTF

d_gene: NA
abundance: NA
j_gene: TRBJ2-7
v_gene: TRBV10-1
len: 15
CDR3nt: TGCGCCAGCAGTGATTCCCTAGGATCCTTAGGCGAGCAGTACTTC
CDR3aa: CASSDSLGSLGEQYF

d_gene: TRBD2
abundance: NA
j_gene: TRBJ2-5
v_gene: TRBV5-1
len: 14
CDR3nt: TGCGCCAGCAGTCGGGGAGGGACCCAAGAGACCCAGTACTTC
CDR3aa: CASSRGGTQETQYF